The next 12 T cell receptor beta chains were all read from a single sample in a study of CD8+ T cells in alopecia areata. Sequencing used cDNA as its template, made by extracting RNA and reverse transcribing it. Measured with immunoSEQ multiplex PCR; TCRdb has only the in-frame clones, and not every one. Altogether roughly 200,000 clones are present, roughly 63% being singletons, with the ten largest covering around 1.6%. Sequences were derived from CD4+ T cells sorted from blood, sampled at week 0. The receptors come from a human donor with alopecia areata.

This clone was observed once. CDR3 in DNA: TGTGCCAGCAGTCCCACAGGGTGGAATGGCTACACCTTC. It specifies CASSPTGWNGYTF. The chain recombines TRBV13 with TRBJ1-2, with D perhaps TRBD1 (6 bases). Germline V lookup: CDR1 PRHDT, CDR2 FYEKMQ (reference sequence). V was shortened by 6 bases and J by 6 bases, with 14 bases between the two germline ends. The CDR3 has 13 residues.

This chain connects TRBV4-3 to TRBJ2-3, with TRBD2 as a possible D gene (5 bases). CDR1 is LGHNA, CDR2 YSLEER, per germline. The CDR3 contains 14 residues. Trimming pared 3 bases from V and 2 bases from J, leaving 9 bases between. CDR3 nucleotide sequence: TGCGCCAGCAGCCACGGGGAGACCACAGATACGCAGTATTTT. Translating gives CASSHGETTDTQYF.

This clone came up many times. The chain joins TRBV18 to TRBJ2-6; D not certain. Germline loops: CDR1 KGHSH, CDR2 LQKENI. The V end lost 0 bases, the J end lost 0 bases, and 6 bases lay between the germline ends. The CDR3 extends over 16 amino acids. CDR3 nucleotide sequence: TGTGCCAGCTCACCACCGGGTATCTCTGGGGCCAACGTCCTGACTTTC. It encodes CASSPPGISGANVLTF.

This clone has a handful of counts. The chain employs TRBV18 and TRBJ2-7; 9 positions match TRBD2. The germline gives CDR1 KGHSH, CDR2 LQKENI. V shed 6 bases, J shed 5 bases, and the junction held 8 bases outside the gene matches. The CDR3 spans 14 residues. As DNA, the CDR3 is TGTGCCAGCTCCCTCATAGCGGGGGTCCACGAGCAGTACTTC. This gives the protein CASSLIAGVHEQYF.

This clone was seen only a few times. The rearrangement uses TRBV29-1 and TRBJ1-2, with D possibly TRBD1 on 5 matching bases. The CDR3 contains 11 residues. CDR1 is SQVTM, CDR2 ANQGSEA, per germline. Here the CDR3 reads CSSNGGSGYTF. CDR3 DNA sequence: TGCAGTTCTAACGGGGGGAGCGGCTACACCTTC.

The rearrangement links TRBV4-3 to TRBJ2-6, with D tentatively TRBD1 (5 bases). This CDR3 comprises 19 residues. CDR1 LGHNA and CDR2 YSLEER come from the germline V gene. Trimming cost V 0 bases and J 0 bases, with 15 bases left between them. The CDR3 nucleotides are TGCGCCAGCAGCCAAGATCTAACAGGACGGAACTCTGGGGCCAACGTCCTGACTTTC. It yields the protein CASSQDLTGRNSGANVLTF.

The V call is TRBV29-1, the J call TRBJ1-2; TRBD1 matches at 8 bases. V lost 7 bases, J lost 4 bases, and 5 bases stayed unmatched. The CDR3 has 12 amino acids. CDR1 is SQVTM and CDR2 is ANQGSEA in the germline V gene. The CDR3 nucleotides read TGCAGCGCGCAGGGGGCCAGCTATGGCTACACCTTC. Encoded protein: CSAQGASYGYTF.

As for this clone: Other DNA sequences in the sample encode the same CDR3. The V gene is TRBV27, the J gene TRBJ2-6, with unresolved D. Germline CDR1 reads MNHEY; CDR2 reads SMNVEV (reference sequence). The CDR3 extends over 13 amino acids. Trimming pared 6 bases from V and 1 base from J, leaving 4 bases between. The CDR3 sequence is CASRTSGANVLTF. CDR3 in DNA: TGTGCCAGCAGGACTTCTGGGGCCAACGTCCTGACTTTC.

The chain joins TRBV29-1 to TRBJ1-2; 7 positions match TRBD1. Per the germline V gene, CDR1 is SQVTM and CDR2 is ANQGSEA. The CDR3 is made up of 12 amino acids. CDR3: CSDRQGAYGYTF. As DNA, the CDR3 is TGCAGTGATCGACAGGGCGCCTATGGCTACACCTTC.

A few counts support this clone. V usage is TRBV29-1 and J usage is TRBJ2-3, with D unresolved. Germline V gives CDR1 SQVTM, CDR2 ANQGSEA. This CDR3 contains 13 residues. V was cut by 7 bases and J by 3 bases, with 14 bases left in between. The DNA for the CDR3 is TGCAGCGGTGGCACCCAAAATACAGATACGCAGTATTTT. Translated: CSGGTQNTDTQYF.

This chain joins TRBV30 and TRBJ2-3, with D unresolved. CDR1 and CDR2 from the germline V gene are GTSNPN and SVGIG (reference sequence). The CDR3 has 14 amino acids. V was trimmed by 1 base and J by 2 bases, leaving 10 bases between them. CDR3 nucleotides: TGTGCCTGGAGTGAGGGATCCCCCACAGATACGCAGTATTTT. Translation: CAWSEGSPTDTQYF.

The chain couples TRBV18 to TRBJ1-2; D not certain. Trimming stripped 2 bases from V and 8 bases from J, with 6 bases between. Germline loops: CDR1 KGHSH, CDR2 LQKENI. This CDR3 region has 11 residues. In DNA form, the CDR3 reads TGTGCCAGCTCACCAGGGAGCGGCTACACCTTC. Residues: CASSPGSGYTF. Together with reference TRBV18 and TRBJ1-2, the CDR3 gives the full variable domain: NAGVMQNPRHLVRRRGQEARLRCSPMKGHSHVYWYRQLPEEGLKFMVYLQKENIIDESGMPKERFSAEFPKEGPSILRIQQVVRGDSAAYFCASSPGSGYTFGSGTRLTVV.